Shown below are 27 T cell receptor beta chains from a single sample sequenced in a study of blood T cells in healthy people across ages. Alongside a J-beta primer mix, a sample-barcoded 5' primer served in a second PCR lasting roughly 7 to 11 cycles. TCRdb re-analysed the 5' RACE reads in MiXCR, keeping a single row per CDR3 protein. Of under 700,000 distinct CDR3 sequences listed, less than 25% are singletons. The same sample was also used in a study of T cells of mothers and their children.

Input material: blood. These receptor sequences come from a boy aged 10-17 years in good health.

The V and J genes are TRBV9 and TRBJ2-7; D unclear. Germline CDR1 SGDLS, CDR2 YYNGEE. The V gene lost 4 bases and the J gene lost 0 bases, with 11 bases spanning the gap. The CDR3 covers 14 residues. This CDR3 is CASSPPQSSYEQYF. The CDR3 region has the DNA TGTGCCAGCAGCCCACCACAGAGCTCCTACGAGCAGTACTTC.

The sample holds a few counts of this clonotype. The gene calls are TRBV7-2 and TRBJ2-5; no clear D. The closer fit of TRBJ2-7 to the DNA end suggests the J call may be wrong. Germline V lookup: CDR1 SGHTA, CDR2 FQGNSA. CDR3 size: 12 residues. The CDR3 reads CASSLSGPEQYF. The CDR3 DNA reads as TGTGCCAGCAGCTTATCCGGGCCCGAGCAGTACTTC.

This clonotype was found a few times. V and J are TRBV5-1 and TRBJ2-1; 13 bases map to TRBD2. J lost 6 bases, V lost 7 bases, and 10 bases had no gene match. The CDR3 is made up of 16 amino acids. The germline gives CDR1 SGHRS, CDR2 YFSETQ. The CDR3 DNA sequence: TGCGCCAGCGCCAAATCAGGGACTAGCGGGGCCAATGAGCAGTTCTTC. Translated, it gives CASAKSGTSGANEQFF.

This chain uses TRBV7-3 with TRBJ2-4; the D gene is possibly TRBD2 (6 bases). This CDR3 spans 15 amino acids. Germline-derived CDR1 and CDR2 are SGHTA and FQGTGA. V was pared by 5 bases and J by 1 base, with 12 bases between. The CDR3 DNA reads TGTGCCAGCAGCCGCGGCGGGGATGCCAAAAACATTCAGTACTTC. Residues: CASSRGGDAKNIQYF.

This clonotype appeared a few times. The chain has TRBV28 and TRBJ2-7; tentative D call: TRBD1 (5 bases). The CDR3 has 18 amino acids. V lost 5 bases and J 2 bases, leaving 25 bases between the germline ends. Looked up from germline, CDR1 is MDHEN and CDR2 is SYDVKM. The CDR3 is CASSPRQCQVSCTYEQYF. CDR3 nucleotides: TGTGCCAGCAGTCCACGACAGTGCCAGGTTTCCTGCACCTACGAGCAGTACTTC.

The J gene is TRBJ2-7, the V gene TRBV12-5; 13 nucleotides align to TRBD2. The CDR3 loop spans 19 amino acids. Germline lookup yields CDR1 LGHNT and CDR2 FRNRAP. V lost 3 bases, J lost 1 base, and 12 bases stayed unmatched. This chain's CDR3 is CASGFLKKTSGGTSYEQYF. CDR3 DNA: TGTGCTAGTGGTTTCCTAAAAAAGACTAGCGGGGGGACTTCCTACGAGCAGTACTTC.

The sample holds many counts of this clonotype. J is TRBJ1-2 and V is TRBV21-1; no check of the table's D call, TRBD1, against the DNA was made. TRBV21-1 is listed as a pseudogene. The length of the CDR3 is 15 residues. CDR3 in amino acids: CASSLRTGRGYGYTF. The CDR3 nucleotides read TGTGCCAGCAGCCTACGGACAGGGAGGGGCTATGGCTACACCTTC.

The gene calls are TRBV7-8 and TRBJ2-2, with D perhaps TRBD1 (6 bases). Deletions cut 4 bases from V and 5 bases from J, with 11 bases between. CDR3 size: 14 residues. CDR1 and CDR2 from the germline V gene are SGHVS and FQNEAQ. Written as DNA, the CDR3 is TGTGCCAGCAGCTCCCAGGGGCAAACCGGGGAGCTGTTTTTT. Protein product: CASSSQGQTGELFF.

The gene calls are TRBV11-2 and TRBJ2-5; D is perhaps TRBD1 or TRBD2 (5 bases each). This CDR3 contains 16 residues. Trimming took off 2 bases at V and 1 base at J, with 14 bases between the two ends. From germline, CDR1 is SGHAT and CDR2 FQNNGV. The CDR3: CASSLMGPPTQETQYF. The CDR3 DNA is TGTGCCAGCAGCTTAATGGGACCGCCTACCCAAGAGACCCAGTACTTC.

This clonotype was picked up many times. This chain's CDR3 is CASSLQLGTVYNEQFF. The CDR3 DNA reads as TGTGCCAGCAGTTTACAGCTTGGGACAGTGTACAATGAGCAGTTCTTC. This chain uses TRBV12-3 or TRBV12-4 with TRBJ2-1, with 7 bases aligning to TRBD1. The CDR3 extends over 16 amino acids. V dropped 2 bases and J dropped 4; count of bases not matched to a gene: 8.

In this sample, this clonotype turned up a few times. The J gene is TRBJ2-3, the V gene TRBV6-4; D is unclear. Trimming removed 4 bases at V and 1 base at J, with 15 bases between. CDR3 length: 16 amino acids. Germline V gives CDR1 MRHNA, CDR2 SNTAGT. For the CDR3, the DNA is TGTGCCAGCAGTGGCGACCCAGCGCTACGCACAGATACGCAGTATTTT. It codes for CASSGDPALRTDTQYF.

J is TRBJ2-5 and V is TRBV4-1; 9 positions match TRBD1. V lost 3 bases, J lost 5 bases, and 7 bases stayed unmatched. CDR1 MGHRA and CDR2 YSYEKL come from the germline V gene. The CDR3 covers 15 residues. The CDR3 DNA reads TGCGCCAGCAGCCAGATTACAGGGGGCCGGGAGACCCAGTACTTC. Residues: CASSQITGGRETQYF.

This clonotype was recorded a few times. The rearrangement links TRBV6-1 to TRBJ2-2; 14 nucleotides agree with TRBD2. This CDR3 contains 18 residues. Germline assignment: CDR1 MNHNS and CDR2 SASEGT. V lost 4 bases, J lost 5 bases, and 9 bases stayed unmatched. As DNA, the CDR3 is TGTGCCAGCAGTGTCGACGGACTAGCGGGAGGCGGGACCGGGGAGCTGTTTTTT. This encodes CASSVDGLAGGGTGELFF.

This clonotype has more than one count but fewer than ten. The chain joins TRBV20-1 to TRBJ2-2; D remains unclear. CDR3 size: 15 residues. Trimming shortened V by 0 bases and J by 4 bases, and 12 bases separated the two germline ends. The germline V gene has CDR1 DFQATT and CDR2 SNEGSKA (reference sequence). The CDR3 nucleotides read TGCAGTGCTAGAGATTCGGGCGCGCGCACCGGGGAGCTGTTTTTT. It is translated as CSARDSGARTGELFF.

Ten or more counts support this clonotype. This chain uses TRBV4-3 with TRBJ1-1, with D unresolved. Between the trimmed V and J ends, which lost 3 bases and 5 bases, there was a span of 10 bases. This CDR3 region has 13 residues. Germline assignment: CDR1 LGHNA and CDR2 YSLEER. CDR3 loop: CASSQLRRTEAFF. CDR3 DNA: TGCGCCAGCAGCCAGCTTAGACGGACTGAAGCTTTCTTT.

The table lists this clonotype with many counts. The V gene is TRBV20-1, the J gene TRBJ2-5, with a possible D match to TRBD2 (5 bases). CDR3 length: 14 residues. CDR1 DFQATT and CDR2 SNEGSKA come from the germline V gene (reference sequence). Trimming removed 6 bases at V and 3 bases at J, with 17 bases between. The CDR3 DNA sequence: TGCAGTGCCCGCTTGTCACTAGTTGAAGAGACCCAGTACTTC. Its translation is CSARLSLVEETQYF.

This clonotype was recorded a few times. DNA for the CDR3: TGTGCCATCAGTGAGTCGCCGGGAGCCTACTACAATGAGCAGTTCTTC. Translation gives CAISESPGAYYNEQFF. The V gene is TRBV10-3, the J gene TRBJ2-1, with D perhaps TRBD2 (6 bases). Germline V gives CDR1 ENHRY, CDR2 SYGVKD. V lost 0 bases, J lost 3 bases, and 12 bases lay in between. This CDR3 contains 16 residues.

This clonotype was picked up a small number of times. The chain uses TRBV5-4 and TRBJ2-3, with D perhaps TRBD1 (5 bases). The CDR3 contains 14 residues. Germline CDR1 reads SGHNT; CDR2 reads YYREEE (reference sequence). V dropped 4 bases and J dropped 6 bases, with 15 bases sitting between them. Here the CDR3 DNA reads TGTGCCAGCAGCACTCAGGGTGCGGTTGATACGCAGTATTTT. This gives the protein CASSTQGAVDTQYF.

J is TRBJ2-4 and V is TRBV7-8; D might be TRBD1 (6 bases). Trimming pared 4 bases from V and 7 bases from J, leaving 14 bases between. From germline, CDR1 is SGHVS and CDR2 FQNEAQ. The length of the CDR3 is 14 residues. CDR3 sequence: CASSSYREHNIQYF. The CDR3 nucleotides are TGTGCCAGCAGCTCGTACAGGGAGCACAACATTCAGTACTTC.

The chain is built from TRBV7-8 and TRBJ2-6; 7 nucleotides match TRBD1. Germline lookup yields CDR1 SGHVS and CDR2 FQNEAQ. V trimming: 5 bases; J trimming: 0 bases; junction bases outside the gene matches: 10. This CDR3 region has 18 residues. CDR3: CASSILGTALSGANVLTF. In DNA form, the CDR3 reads TGTGCCAGCAGCATCCTCGGGACAGCCCTCTCTGGGGCCAACGTCCTGACTTTC.

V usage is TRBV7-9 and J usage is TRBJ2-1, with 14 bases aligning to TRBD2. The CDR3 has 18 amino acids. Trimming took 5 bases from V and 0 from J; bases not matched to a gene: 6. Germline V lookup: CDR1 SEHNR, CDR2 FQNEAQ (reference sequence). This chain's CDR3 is CASSTTSGGANSYNEQFF. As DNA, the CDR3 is TGTGCCAGCAGCACGACTAGCGGGGGGGCCAACTCCTACAATGAGCAGTTCTTC.

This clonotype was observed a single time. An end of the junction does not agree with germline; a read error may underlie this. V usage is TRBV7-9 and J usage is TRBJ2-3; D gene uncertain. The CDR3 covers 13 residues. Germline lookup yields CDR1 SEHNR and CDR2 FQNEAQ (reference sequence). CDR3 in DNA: TGTGCCAGCAGCCCAGAGCCCACAGATGCGCAGTATTTT. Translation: CASSPEPTDAQYF.

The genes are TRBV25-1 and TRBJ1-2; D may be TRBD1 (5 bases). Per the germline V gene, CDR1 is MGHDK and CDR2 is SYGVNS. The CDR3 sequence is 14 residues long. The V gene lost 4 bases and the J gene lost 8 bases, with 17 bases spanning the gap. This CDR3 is CASSAIQERGGYTF. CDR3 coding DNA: TGTGCCAGCAGTGCCATACAAGAAAGGGGCGGCTACACCTTC.

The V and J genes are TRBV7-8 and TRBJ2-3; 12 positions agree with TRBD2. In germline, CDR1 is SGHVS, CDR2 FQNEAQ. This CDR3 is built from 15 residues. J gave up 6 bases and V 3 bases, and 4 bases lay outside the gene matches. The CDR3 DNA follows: TGTGCCAGCAGCTTGACTAGCGGGGGCCGTGATACGCAGTATTTT. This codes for CASSLTSGGRDTQYF.

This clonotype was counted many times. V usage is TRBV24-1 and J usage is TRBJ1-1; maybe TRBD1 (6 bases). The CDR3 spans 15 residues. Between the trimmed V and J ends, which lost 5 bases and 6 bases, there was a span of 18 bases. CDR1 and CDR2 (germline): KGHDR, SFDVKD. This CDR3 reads CATSATGGPSAEAFF. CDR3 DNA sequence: TGTGCCACCAGTGCCACGGGGGGCCCATCAGCTGAAGCTTTCTTT.

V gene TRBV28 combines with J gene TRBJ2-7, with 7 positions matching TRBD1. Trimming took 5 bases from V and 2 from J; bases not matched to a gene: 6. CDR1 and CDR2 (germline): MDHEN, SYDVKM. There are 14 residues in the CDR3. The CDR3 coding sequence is TGTGCCAGCAGTGCCGGGACAGCCCCCTACGAGCAGTACTTC. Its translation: CASSAGTAPYEQYF.

CDR3 sequence: CSVPPGFWYSYNEQFF. The CDR3 nucleotides are TGCAGCGTTCCTCCGGGGTTTTGGTACTCCTACAATGAGCAGTTCTTC. The V call is TRBV29-1, the J call TRBJ2-1, with a weak D call TRBD2 (5 bases). V was clipped by 5 bases and J by 0 bases, with 17 bases between them. Germline assignment: CDR1 SQVTM and CDR2 ANQGSEA. The CDR3 totals 16 residues.